Below, one T cell receptor (beta chain) is given with its context. What it recognizes is unknown. High-throughput TCR beta sequencing covered peripheral CD8+ and CD4+ T cells. The study used healthy donors as controls matched for age and sex. CDR1 SQVTM and CDR2 ANQGSEA come from the germline V gene. The germline V and J ends were trimmed by 0 bases and 5 bases, with 16 bases remaining between them. This CDR3 has 15 amino acids. The sample belongs to a study of CD8 T cells in Susac syndrome. RNA, at about 0.45 to 1 ug, was reverse transcribed with random hexamers. An immunoSEQ multiplex PCR generated amplified TCR beta CDR3 products spanning 54 Vbeta and 13 Jbeta. TCRdb used MiXCR to reprocess the immunoSEQ multiplex PCR reads, holding one entry per CDR3 protein. This sample has roughly 180,000 distinct CDR3 sequences, with just under 95% found just once. Notes on the study in general: The number of individuals included in the study's TCR sequencing and HLA analysis was acknowledged as relatively small.

This clonotype was sampled from a human donor in good health. The material sequenced was CD4+ T cells from PBMCs. This chain uses TRBV29-1 with TRBJ2-5; D possibly corresponds to TRBD1 (7 bases). This chain's CDR3 is CSVEDLAGGSETQYF. CDR3 DNA: TGCAGCGTTGAAGATCTTGCAGGGGGGTCGGAGACCCAGTACTTC.